One and the same sample provided the 30 T cell receptor beta chains below, sequenced in a study of vaccination effects on CD4 cells after COVID-19. Sequencing used immunoSEQ multiplex PCR; TCRdb keeps in-frame clones, though not all of them. The sample records fewer than 75,000 clones, around 77% being singletons. The antigens of these receptors remain unknown. Scientists isolated CD4+ T cells after an approximately 11-day culture period ended. Sequences were derived from CD4+ T cells from PBMCs cultured without peptide, sampled before COVID-19 vaccination. The source is a human donor who received a COVID-19 vaccine.

J is TRBJ2-1 and V is TRBV2, with a tentative D call TRBD1 (5 bases). In germline, CDR1 is SNHLY, CDR2 FYNNEI. The CDR3 totals 14 residues. Trimming took 5 bases from V and 15 from J, leaving 23 bases between them. CDR3: CASSPQMDTLSRFF. The DNA for the CDR3 is TGTGCCAGCAGTCCCCAGATGGACACTCTTAGCAGGTTCTTC. Filled out from reference TRBV2 and TRBJ2-1, the complete variable domain reads EPEVTQTPSHQVTQMGQEVILRCVPISNHLYFYWYRQILGQKVEFLVSFYNNEISEKSEIFDDQFSVERPDGSNFTLKIRSTKLEDSAMYFCASSPQMDTLSRFFGPGTRLTVL.

J is TRBJ2-1 and V is TRBV19; D perhaps matches TRBD1 (6 bases). The CDR3 sequence is 16 residues long. V was clipped by 7 bases and J by 7 bases, with 23 bases between them. From germline, CDR1 is LNHDA and CDR2 SQIVND (reference sequence). The CDR3 nucleotides are TGTGCCAGTATGCAGGCTGGGGGCCTCCTGGGGAATGAGCAGTTCTTC. Amino acids: CASMQAGGLLGNEQFF.

This clone has more than one count but fewer than ten. J is TRBJ2-1 and V is TRBV2; no clear D gene. The V gene lost 5 bases and the J gene lost 9 bases, with 8 bases spanning the gap. The CDR3 is made up of 11 amino acids. The germline CDR1 and CDR2 sequences are SNHLY and FYNNEI. CDR3 amino acids: CASSTSFEQFF. CDR3 bases: TGTGCCAGCAGTACAAGCTTTGAGCAGTTCTTC.

The V and J genes are TRBV7-9 and TRBJ1-5; D unresolved. This CDR3 has 12 residues. V shed 5 bases and J shed 4 bases, with 6 bases lying between them. The germline V gene has CDR1 SEHNR and CDR2 FQNEAQ (reference sequence). The DNA of the CDR3 is TGTGCCAGCAGCCATCGTAATCAGCCCCAGCATTTT. Its translation is CASSHRNQPQHF.

The chain carries TRBV6-5 and TRBJ2-1; TRBD1 is a possible D gene (5 bases). V lost 9 bases to trimming and J lost 4 bases, with 16 bases between them. From germline, CDR1 is MNHEY and CDR2 SVGAGI. CDR3 length: 14 residues. The CDR3 protein is CASGNDREYNEQFF. The CDR3 coding sequence is TGTGCCAGTGGAAATGACAGAGAGTACAATGAGCAGTTCTTC.

The rearrangement joins TRBV10-3 to TRBJ2-7; D is perhaps TRBD1 (5 bases). V lost 1 base and J lost 2, with 9 bases in between. Germline V gene lookup returns CDR1 ENHRY and CDR2 SYGVKD. This CDR3 is built from 14 residues. The CDR3 spells CAISEYPGTYEQYV. DNA of the CDR3: TGTGCCATCAGTGAGTATCCAGGGACCTACGAGCAGTACGTC.

V and J are TRBV18 and TRBJ2-3, with TRBD2 matching over 12 bases. CDR3 length equals 15 residues. The germline CDR1 and CDR2 sequences are KGHSH and LQKENI. V shed 5 bases, J shed 0 bases, and the junction held 0 bases outside the gene matches. The CDR3 here is CASSGLAGSTDTQYF. The CDR3 nucleotides are TGTGCCAGCTCAGGACTAGCGGGGAGCACAGATACGCAGTATTTT.

V gene TRBV6-5 combines with J gene TRBJ1-1; the match to TRBD1 covers 8 bases. V lost 4 bases to trimming and J lost 7 bases; unmatched junction nucleotides: 5. CDR3 length: 13 residues. Germline V gives CDR1 MNHEY, CDR2 SVGAGI. Written as DNA, the CDR3 is TGTGCCAGCAGTTTAAACAGGGGGATTGAAGCTTTCTTT. Its translation is CASSLNRGIEAFF.

The chain is built from TRBV19 and TRBJ2-5, with 15 bases identical to TRBD2. With V trimmed by 4 bases and J by 7 bases, 4 bases remained unmatched. The CDR3 sequence is 15 residues long. Looked up from germline, CDR1 is LNHDA and CDR2 is SQIVND (reference sequence). The CDR3 is CASSRTSGGGWTQYF. CDR3 in DNA: TGTGCCAGTAGTAGGACTAGCGGGGGGGGGTGGACCCAGTACTTC.

This chain uses TRBV19 with TRBJ2-2; D is perhaps TRBD1 (5 bases). Germline loops: CDR1 LNHDA, CDR2 SQIVND (reference sequence). The CDR3 loop spans 15 amino acids. V was pared by 3 bases and J by 2 bases, with 10 bases between. In nucleotides, the CDR3 is TGTGCCAGTAGTATCGCAGGGATTAACACCGGGGAGCTGTTTTTT. Protein product: CASSIAGINTGELFF.

The chain has TRBV9 and TRBJ1-1; D is possibly TRBD1 (6 bases). The length of the CDR3 is 14 residues. V was pared by 0 bases and J by 5 bases, with 11 bases between. The germline V gene encodes CDR1 SGDLS and CDR2 YYNGEE. DNA for the CDR3: TGTGCCAGCAGCGTAGCGGCAGGGGAAACTGAAGCTTTCTTT. It is translated as CASSVAAGETEAFF.

The V gene is TRBV4-1, the J gene TRBJ2-7; TRBD1 might be the D (6 bases). Trimming took off 1 base at V and 1 base at J, with 8 bases between the two ends. This CDR3 spans 14 amino acids. Germline V CDR1 and CDR2: MGHRA, YSYEKL. The DNA for the CDR3 is TGCGCCAGCAGCCAAGTGCAGGGGTCCTACGAGCAGTACGTC. It translates to CASSQVQGSYEQYV.

This clone was observed a handful of times. The chain has TRBV30 and TRBJ1-3; D not certain. The V and J ends lost 5 bases and 3 bases respectively, with 14 bases between them. Germline V gene lookup returns CDR1 GTSNPN and CDR2 SVGIG (reference sequence). This CDR3 is 14 amino acids long. The CDR3 spells CAWSPTVFGNTIYF. The CDR3 DNA reads TGTGCCTGGTCTCCTACAGTCTTTGGAAACACCATATATTTT.

The rearrangement joins TRBV15 to TRBJ2-7; unclear D gene. This CDR3 is built from 15 residues. Looked up from germline, CDR1 is LNHNV and CDR2 is YYDKDF (reference sequence). Trimming took off 9 bases at V and 3 bases at J, with 21 bases between the two ends. The CDR3 sequence is CATMAPGSSVYEQYV. The CDR3 DNA reads TGTGCCACAATGGCCCCGGGCAGTTCGGTCTACGAGCAGTACGTC.

The CDR3 loop reads CASSSGGSWGTTSDTQYF. DNA of the CDR3: TGTGCCAGCAGCTCCGGGGGGAGTTGGGGAACAACTTCGGATACGCAGTATTTT. This chain connects TRBV5-4 to TRBJ2-3, with 7 bases matching TRBD2. This CDR3 comprises 18 residues. With 3 bases clipped from V and 6 bases from J, the junction kept 19 bases outside the gene matches. CDR1 is SGHNT, CDR2 YYREEE, per germline (reference sequence).

V gene TRBV28 combines with J gene TRBJ2-5; D is ambiguous. The CDR3 spans 12 residues. Deletions cut 2 bases from V and 7 bases from J, with 8 bases between. Germline values: CDR1 MDHEN, CDR2 SYDVKM. CDR3 nucleotides: TGTGCCAGCAGTTTACGCCCAGGGACCCAGTACTTC. Translation gives CASSLRPGTQYF.

The rearrangement uses TRBV6-1 and TRBJ2-7; 8 bases align to TRBD2. Germline V CDR1 and CDR2: MNHNS, SASEGT. V shed 3 bases, J shed 0 bases, and the junction held 13 bases outside the gene matches. This CDR3 has 18 residues. CDR3 nucleotide sequence: TGTGCCAGCAGTGATAATGATGGTTTGCGGGGGGCCTCCTACGAGCAGTACGTC. Translating it yields CASSDNDGLRGASYEQYV.

The V and J genes are TRBV30 and TRBJ1-2; D not resolved. Germline loops: CDR1 GTSNPN, CDR2 SVGIG (reference sequence). Trimming pared 6 bases from V and 3 bases from J, leaving 8 bases between. The CDR3 sequence is 11 residues long. The DNA for the CDR3 is TGTGCCTGCGGAGTAGACTATGGCTACACCTTC. Its protein is CACGVDYGYTF.

V and J are TRBV7-2 and TRBJ1-2; the D is unclear. V shed 5 bases and J shed 7 bases, with 14 bases lying between them. The germline V gene has CDR1 SGHTA and CDR2 FQGNSA. This CDR3 spans 13 amino acids. CDR3 nucleotides: TGTGCCAGCAGCGTAACAGACACGGGTGGCTACACCTTC. This sequence encodes CASSVTDTGGYTF. The complete variable domain, with remaining parts taken from reference TRBV7-2 and TRBJ1-2, reads GAGVSQSPSNKVTEKGKDVELRCDPISGHTALYWYRQSLGQGLEFLIYFQGNSAPDKSGLPSDRFSAERTGGSVSTLTIQRTQQEDSAVYLCASSVTDTGGYTFGSGTRLTVV.

This clone has more than one count but fewer than ten. The V and J genes are TRBV7-3 and TRBJ2-2, with D tentatively TRBD1 (6 bases). V lost 2 bases, J lost 7 bases, and 17 bases lay in between. CDR3 size: 16 residues. Germline CDR1 and CDR2: SGHTA and FQGTGA. The CDR3 sequence: CASSLVAQQGVGELFF. In DNA form, the CDR3 reads TGTGCCAGCAGCTTAGTCGCGCAACAGGGAGTCGGGGAGCTGTTTTTT.

This clone showed up just once. The chain combines TRBV10-3 with TRBJ2-7; D might be TRBD2 (6 bases). The CDR3 runs to 13 residues. The V end was cut by 6 bases, the J end by 4 bases, with 13 bases between. The germline V gene encodes CDR1 ENHRY and CDR2 SYGVKD. The chain's CDR3 is CAISPSANYEQYV. The CDR3 bases are TGTGCCATCAGCCCTAGCGCCAATTACGAGCAGTACGTC.

The chain joins TRBV6-2 or TRBV6-3 to TRBJ2-7, with D uncertain. Germline lookup yields CDR1 MNHEY and CDR2 SVGEGT. Trimming shortened V by 5 bases and J by 4 bases, and 6 bases separated the two germline ends. The CDR3 is made up of 11 amino acids. The CDR3 spells CASSLGYEQYV. CDR3 coding DNA: TGTGCCAGCAGTCTTGGATACGAGCAGTACGTC.

V and J are TRBV3-1 (or the pseudogene TRBV3-2) and TRBJ2-2; unclear D gene. The V end lost 5 bases, the J end lost 0 bases, and 10 bases lay between the germline ends. Germline V CDR1 and CDR2: LGHDT, YNNKEL (reference sequence). CDR3 size: 15 residues. The CDR3 loop reads CASSTDASNTGELFF. The CDR3 region has the DNA TGTGCCAGCAGCACGGATGCCTCGAACACCGGGGAGCTGTTTTTT.

The V and J genes are TRBV6-5 and TRBJ2-7, with TRBD2 identical over 7 bases. CDR3 length: 14 amino acids. After removal of 8 bases from V and 2 bases from J, the junction contained 9 bases not matched to a gene. Germline-derived CDR1 and CDR2 are MNHEY and SVGAGI. CDR3: CASPMGGSPYEQYV. The DNA of the CDR3 is TGTGCCAGCCCCATGGGGGGGAGCCCCTACGAGCAGTACGTC.

This clone was seen only once. The chain joins TRBV5-6 to TRBJ2-5; 9 bases agree with TRBD2. Germline-derived CDR1 and CDR2 are SGHDT and YYEEEE. CDR3 size: 19 residues. With 4 bases clipped from V and 1 base from J, the junction kept 17 bases outside the gene matches. The CDR3 is CASSPDRWVAGVIQETQYF. CDR3 coding DNA: TGTGCCAGCAGCCCCGATCGGTGGGTAGCGGGGGTTATCCAAGAGACCCAGTACTTC.

The chain has TRBV6-5 and TRBJ2-2; D is ambiguous. Germline CDR1 is MNHEY and CDR2 is SVGAGI. This CDR3 contains 12 residues. V lost 4 bases to trimming and J lost 3 bases, with 3 bases between them. The CDR3 is CASSWDTGELFF. As DNA, the CDR3 is TGTGCCAGCAGTTGGGACACCGGGGAGCTGTTTTTT.

V and J are TRBV29-1 and TRBJ1-5; no firm D call. Trimming cost V 7 bases and J 0 bases, with 19 bases left between them. The CDR3 is 16 amino acids. Germline CDR1 SQVTM, CDR2 ANQGSEA. CDR3 sequence (DNA): TGCAGCGGCGGGTTGGGAGGAAAATATAGCAATCAGCCCCAGCATTTT. Translation gives CSGGLGGKYSNQPQHF.

This chain's CDR3 is CASSVDYNQPQHF. In nucleotides, the CDR3 is TGTGCCAGCAGTGTGGATTACAATCAGCCCCAGCATTTT. V and J are TRBV6-4 and TRBJ1-5; D unresolved. This CDR3 contains 13 residues. Germline CDR1 reads MRHNA; CDR2 reads SNTAGT. Trimming took 4 bases from V and 3 from J, leaving 7 bases between them.

The V and J genes are TRBV6-4 and TRBJ1-2; D might be TRBD1 (6 bases). The CDR3 loop spans 15 amino acids. Germline-derived CDR1 and CDR2 are MRHNA and SNTAGT. V lost 3 bases and J 4 bases, leaving 15 bases between the germline ends. CDR3 nucleotides: TGTGCCAGCAGTGAAGGGACAAGGGTTGGCTATGGCTACACCTTC. This sequence encodes CASSEGTRVGYGYTF.

This chain uses TRBV5-1 with TRBJ2-3; TRBD1 aligns across 8 bases. In germline, CDR1 is SGHRS, CDR2 YFSETQ. V trimming: 2 bases; J trimming: 5 bases; junction bases outside the gene matches: 10. The CDR3 runs 16 residues. The CDR3: CASSLKPGGLQDTQYF. DNA for the CDR3: TGCGCCAGCAGCTTAAAGCCAGGGGGCCTTCAAGATACGCAGTATTTT.